A single sample gave rise to the 27 T cell receptor beta chains below, sequenced in a study of blood T cells in healthy people across ages. Alongside a J-beta primer mix, a sample-barcoded 5' primer served in a second PCR lasting about 6 to 12 cycles. TCRdb re-called the 5' RACE reads with MiXCR, one entry per CDR3 protein. The sample records approximately 780,000 distinct CDR3 sequences, more than 25% being singletons. These data were also reused for a study on T cells of mothers and their children.

Material for sequencing was blood. Source of these receptors: a boy aged 5-17 years in good health.

This clonotype showed up just a few times. The rearrangement joins TRBV29-1 to TRBJ2-5; either TRBD1 or TRBD2 may fit D (5 bases each). CDR3 length equals 13 residues. Germline V gene sequence: CDR1 SQVTM, CDR2 ANQGSEA. Trimming removed 5 bases at V and 2 bases at J, with 12 bases between. The CDR3 sequence is CSVYQGAQETQYF. CDR3 in DNA: TGCAGCGTTTATCAGGGAGCACAAGAGACCCAGTACTTC.

This clonotype has more than one count but fewer than ten. The rearrangement uses TRBV6-5 and TRBJ2-5; maybe TRBD1 (5 bases). CDR3 length equals 16 residues. Per germline, CDR1 MNHEY and CDR2 SVGAGI. Deletions cut 2 bases from V and 5 bases from J, with 18 bases between. The CDR3 coding sequence is TGTGCCAGCAGTTACCACTCAACCAGGGAAAGGGAGACCCAGTACTTC. It is translated as CASSYHSTRERETQYF.

The table lists this clonotype with a few counts. V gene TRBV7-2 combines with J gene TRBJ1-5, with D tentatively TRBD1 (6 bases). The CDR3 extends over 15 amino acids. V was cut by 5 bases and J by 1 base, with 12 bases left in between. Germline values: CDR1 SGHTA, CDR2 FQGNSA. The CDR3 DNA is TGTGCCAGCAGCAAGGGGGGGATGAGCAATCAGCCCCAGCATTTT. As protein: CASSKGGMSNQPQHF. Based on the CDR3 plus reference TRBV7-2 and TRBJ1-5, the full variable domain is GAGVSQSPSNKVTEKGKDVELRCDPISGHTALYWYRQSLGQGLEFLIYFQGNSAPDKSGLPSDRFSAERTGGSVSTLTIQRTQQEDSAVYLCASSKGGMSNQPQHFGDGTRLSIL.

The DNA of the CDR3 is TGTGCCAGCAGCACGACCCAGTACTTC. It translates to CASSTTQYF. The rearrangement uses TRBV21-1 and TRBJ2-1. The DNA matches TRBJ2-5 better at its end, which makes the J call doubtful. TRBV21-1 is classified as a pseudogene. The CDR3 loop spans 9 amino acids.

The rearrangement links TRBV11-2 to TRBJ2-7; D call uncertain. Trimming left V 3 bases short and J 3 bases short, with 6 bases between. This CDR3 is built from 12 residues. CDR1 and CDR2 (germline): SGHAT, FQNNGV. CDR3 DNA: TGTGCCAGCAGCTTCCCGGACTACGAGCAGTACTTC. This encodes CASSFPDYEQYF.

This chain links TRBV5-1 with TRBJ2-7; possibly TRBD1 for D (5 bases). CDR3 size: 14 residues. The V and J ends lost 2 bases and 6 bases respectively, with 15 bases between them. Per germline, CDR1 SGHRS and CDR2 YFSETQ. CDR3 sequence (DNA): TGCGCCAGCAGCTTCACAGGTTCTTTGACCGAGCAGTACTTC. It encodes CASSFTGSLTEQYF. The variable domain in full, with the rest retrieved from reference TRBV5-1 and TRBJ2-7, is KAGVTQTPRYLIKTRGQQVTLSCSPISGHRSVSWYQQTPGQGLQFLFEYFSETQRNKGNFPGRFSGRQFSNSRSEMNVSTLELGDSALYLCASSFTGSLTEQYFGPGTRLTVT.

The chain recombines TRBV9 with TRBJ2-1, with TRBD2 identical over 8 bases. V lost 4 bases, J lost 0 bases, and 6 bases stayed unmatched. The CDR3 is 16 amino acids. Germline values: CDR1 SGDLS, CDR2 YYNGEE. CDR3 DNA: TGTGCCAGCAGCCCCGTGGCGGGGGGCTCCTACAATGAGCAGTTCTTC. This encodes CASSPVAGGSYNEQFF.

The chain is built from TRBV29-1 and TRBJ2-7; a weak D match, TRBD2 (7 bases). This CDR3 contains 11 residues. Germline V CDR1 and CDR2: SQVTM, ANQGSEA. Trimming pared 7 bases from V and 6 bases from J, leaving 13 bases between. This CDR3 is CSAERGGEQYF. The DNA of the CDR3 is TGCAGCGCCGAGAGGGGGGGCGAGCAGTACTTC.

V and J are TRBV7-9 and TRBJ1-2, with a weak D call TRBD1 (5 bases). V was cut by 0 bases and J by 13 bases, with 12 bases left in between. The CDR3 sequence is 12 residues long. Germline CDR1 is SEHNR and CDR2 is FQNEAQ (reference sequence). In DNA, the CDR3 is TGTGCCAGCAGCTTAGCAGGGGCCGGGGGCACCTTC. This codes for CASSLAGAGGTF.

This clonotype was seen a handful of times. V usage is TRBV7-2 and J usage is TRBJ2-6; D ambiguous. Germline V lookup: CDR1 SGHTA, CDR2 FQGNSA. V gave up 6 bases and J gave up 4 bases, with 7 bases separating them. The CDR3 totals 13 residues. This CDR3 is CASSLWGANVLTF. The CDR3 nucleotides are TGTGCCAGCAGTTTATGGGGGGCCAACGTCCTGACTTTC.

Points on this clonotype: Relative to the germline gene, one junction end is altered; a read error may explain this. The chain carries TRBV12-3 or TRBV12-4 and TRBJ2-1; 7 bases line up with TRBD2. This CDR3 spans 14 amino acids. CDR3 nucleotide sequence: TGTGCCAGCAGCCCTGGACTAGTCTTGGGTGAGCAGTCCTTC. Encoded protein: CASSPGLVLGEQSF.

J is TRBJ2-5 and V is TRBV20-1, with D possibly TRBD2 on 6 matching bases. V lost 5 bases to trimming and J lost 2 bases, with 12 bases between them. The CDR3 is 13 amino acids. Germline CDR1 is DFQATT and CDR2 is SNEGSKA (reference sequence). This chain's CDR3 is CSALPGLQETQYF. The CDR3 DNA is TGCAGTGCTCTGCCGGGACTTCAAGAGACCCAGTACTTC.

V usage is TRBV7-9 and J usage is TRBJ2-5; TRBD2 matches at 11 bases. Germline values: CDR1 SEHNR, CDR2 FQNEAQ (reference sequence). The CDR3 runs to 17 residues. With 1 base clipped from V and 2 bases from J, the junction kept 6 bases outside the gene matches. CDR3 residues: CASSLVASGGPQETQYF. The CDR3 DNA sequence: TGTGCCAGCAGCTTAGTTGCTAGCGGGGGGCCTCAAGAGACCCAGTACTTC.

The chain carries TRBV11-2 and TRBJ1-4, with D tentatively TRBD1 (5 bases). V dropped 0 bases and J dropped 6 bases, with 17 bases sitting between them. This CDR3 is 17 amino acids long. Germline-derived CDR1 and CDR2 are SGHAT and FQNNGV. As DNA, the CDR3 is TGTGCCAGCAGCTTAGATCGGGCGGCAGGGACCGATGAAAAACTGTTTTTT. This codes for CASSLDRAAGTDEKLFF.

This clonotype has only a few counts. V usage is TRBV3-1 and J usage is TRBJ2-7; tentatively, D is TRBD2 (7 bases). V was clipped by 2 bases and J by 2 bases, with 13 bases between them. CDR1 is LGHDT, CDR2 YNNKEL, per germline (reference sequence). The CDR3 has 15 residues. The DNA for the CDR3 is TGTGCCAGCAGCCAACAAACGGGGGGCCCCTACGAGCAGTACTTC. Protein product: CASSQQTGGPYEQYF.

This chain uses TRBV20-1 with TRBJ2-2; possible D gene TRBD2, 6 bases. The CDR3 extends over 14 amino acids. Trimming stripped 3 bases from V and 0 bases from J, with 8 bases between. The V gene's germline CDR1 is DFQATT and CDR2 SNEGSKA (reference sequence). CDR3 nucleotides: TGCAGTGCTAGCTCGGGGGCGAACACCGGGGAGCTGTTTTTT. This encodes CSASSGANTGELFF.

This chain links TRBV6-6 with TRBJ1-6; TRBD1 might be the D (5 bases). The CDR3 runs to 13 residues. CDR1 is MNHNY, CDR2 SVGAGI, per germline (reference sequence). The CDR3 spells CAGRREGLSPLHF. DNA for the CDR3: TGTGCAGGTCGCAGAGAGGGGTTATCACCCCTCCACTTT.

A few counts support this clonotype. The chain joins TRBV7-3 to TRBJ2-6; the D call may be TRBD1 or TRBD2 (5 bases each). Germline assignment: CDR1 SGHTA and CDR2 FQGTGA. The V gene lost 4 bases and the J gene lost 0 bases, with 10 bases spanning the gap. This CDR3 has 16 amino acids. CDR3 in DNA: TGTGCCAGCAGCTCCGGGACGGGCTCTGGGGCCAACGTCCTGACTTTC. This encodes CASSSGTGSGANVLTF. The full variable domain, in which reference TRBV7-3 and TRBJ2-6 provide the parts outside the CDR3, is GAGVSQTPSNKVTEKGKYVELRCDPISGHTALYWYRQSLGQGPEFLIYFQGTGAADDSGLPNDRFFAVRPEGSVSTLKIQRTERGDSAVYLCASSSGTGSGANVLTFGAGSRLTVL.

The V gene is TRBV20-1, the J gene TRBJ2-5; TRBD2 might be the D (6 bases). Germline V gene lookup returns CDR1 DFQATT and CDR2 SNEGSKA (reference sequence). The CDR3 runs to 13 residues. The V end was cut by 6 bases, the J end by 5 bases, with 16 bases between. The CDR3 reads CSAHGGGGETQYF. CDR3 DNA: TGCAGTGCCCACGGGGGAGGCGGGGAGACCCAGTACTTC.

This chain uses TRBV19 with TRBJ1-2; no reliable D call. Looked up from germline, CDR1 is LNHDA and CDR2 is SQIVND (reference sequence). There are 13 residues in the CDR3. V lost 7 bases, J lost 2 bases, and 11 bases lay in between. For the CDR3, the DNA is TGTGCCAGTAAGGACCTGAGGAACTATGGCTACACCTTC. Its protein product is CASKDLRNYGYTF.

The V gene is TRBV30, the J gene TRBJ1-2, with TRBD1 as a possible D gene (5 bases). From germline, CDR1 is GTSNPN and CDR2 SVGIG (reference sequence). This CDR3 contains 13 residues. V shed 0 bases and J shed 7 bases, with 12 bases lying between them. CDR3 residues: CAWSVAGGVGYTF. The CDR3 DNA reads as TGTGCCTGGAGTGTAGCTGGGGGTGTTGGCTACACCTTC.

The sample holds a few counts of this clonotype. The chain employs TRBV27 and TRBJ1-4; possibly TRBD1 for D (5 bases). The CDR3 runs to 14 residues. Germline CDR1 reads MNHEY; CDR2 reads SMNVEV (reference sequence). V shed 8 bases and J shed 6 bases, with 16 bases lying between them. This CDR3 reads CASGPRGGDEKLFF. The DNA for the CDR3 is TGTGCCAGCGGCCCGCGGGGCGGGGATGAAAAACTGTTTTTT.

In DNA, the CDR3 is TGTGCCAGCAGTTACTCTCCTAGGAAGGGCTACAATGAGCAGTTCTTC. This gives the protein CASSYSPRKGYNEQFF. V usage is TRBV6-5 and J usage is TRBJ2-1, with D uncertain. This CDR3 has 16 amino acids. Germline V gene sequence: CDR1 MNHEY, CDR2 SVGAGI. V lost 0 bases and J lost 3, with 12 bases in between.

This clonotype has just a few counts. The chain employs TRBV28 and TRBJ2-1; 8 nucleotides match TRBD2. The J call may not be correct, given that the DNA end is closer to TRBJ2-5. This CDR3 has 14 amino acids. Germline V gives CDR1 MDHEN, CDR2 SYDVKM. Here the CDR3 DNA reads TGTGCCAGCAGCCCCCCGACTAGCGCAGAGACCCAGTACTTC. This gives the protein CASSPPTSAETQYF.

This clonotype was seen more than once but under ten times. J is TRBJ2-2 and V is TRBV3-1; 12 bases align to TRBD2. V gave up 1 base and J gave up 8 bases; unmatched junction bases: 11. This CDR3 has 18 residues. Germline CDR1 is LGHDT and CDR2 is YNNKEL (reference sequence). In DNA form, the CDR3 reads TGTGCCAGCAGCCAAGCTATACTAGCGGGGGGACCGGTTGGGGAGCTGTTTTTT. This translates into CASSQAILAGGPVGELFF. The full variable domain, rest sourced from reference TRBV3-1 and TRBJ2-2, is DTAVSQTPKYLVTQMGNDKSIKCEQNLGHDTMYWYKQDSKKFLKIMFSYNNKELIINETVPNRFSPKSPDKAHLNLHINSLELGDSAVYFCASSQAILAGGPVGELFFGEGSRLTVL.

This clonotype has only a few counts. The genes are TRBV20-1 and TRBJ1-2; D gene uncertain. Germline values: CDR1 DFQATT, CDR2 SNEGSKA (reference sequence). V was pared by 3 bases and J by 8 bases, with 10 bases between. The CDR3 is 11 residues long. The CDR3 spells CSASAGVGYTF. Here the CDR3 DNA reads TGCAGTGCTAGTGCCGGGGTCGGCTACACCTTC.

V is TRBV12-5 and J is TRBJ2-5, with TRBD1 identical over 8 bases. Germline lookup yields CDR1 LGHNT and CDR2 FRNRAP. The ends lost 1 base at V and 1 base at J; junction bases unmatched: 2. CDR3 size: 15 residues. The CDR3 spells CASGLETGAQETQYF. CDR3 DNA sequence: TGTGCTAGTGGTTTGGAGACAGGGGCCCAAGAGACCCAGTACTTC. The full variable domain, with the rest looked up from reference TRBV12-5 and TRBJ2-5, is DARVTQTPRHKVTEMGQEVTMRCQPILGHNTVFWYRQTMMQGLELLAYFRNRAPLDDSGMPKDRFSAEMPDATLATLKIQPSEPRDSAVYFCASGLETGAQETQYFGPGTRLLVL.